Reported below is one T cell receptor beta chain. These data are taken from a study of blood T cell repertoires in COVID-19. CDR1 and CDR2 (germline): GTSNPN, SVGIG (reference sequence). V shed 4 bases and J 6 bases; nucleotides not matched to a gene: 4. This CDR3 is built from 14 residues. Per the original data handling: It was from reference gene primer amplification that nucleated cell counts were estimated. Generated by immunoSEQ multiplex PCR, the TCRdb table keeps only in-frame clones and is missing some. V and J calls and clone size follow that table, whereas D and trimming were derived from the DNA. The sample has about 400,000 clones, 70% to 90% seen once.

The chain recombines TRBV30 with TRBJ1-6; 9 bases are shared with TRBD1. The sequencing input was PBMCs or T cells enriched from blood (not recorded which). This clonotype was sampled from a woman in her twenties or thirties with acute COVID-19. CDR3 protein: CAWTRTGVNSPLHF. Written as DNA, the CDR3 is TGTGCCTGGACCAGGACAGGGGTTAATTCACCCCTCCACTTT. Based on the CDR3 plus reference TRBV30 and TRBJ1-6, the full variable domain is SQTIHQWPATLVQPVGSPLSLECTVEGTSNPNLYWYRQAAGRGLQLLFYSVGIGQISSEVPQNLSASRPQDRQFILSSKKLLLSDSGFYLCAWTRTGVNSPLHFGNGTRLTVT.